The rows below give T cell receptor beta chains drawn from one sample of a study of CD8+ T cells in alopecia areata. TCRdb's table, derived via immunoSEQ multiplex PCR, lists solely in-frame clones and lacks some. This sample has 110,000 to 150,000 clones; nearly 55% occur once, and the top ten carry around 15%. The input for sequencing was CD8+ T cells sorted from blood, taken at week 4, from a patient treated with tofacitinib. Receptors originate from a human donor with alopecia areata. CDR3s include the opening cysteine and the closing phenylalanine or tryptophan. A D gene is named only where the DNA matches it firmly. Rows may omit the clone size; those that give it use once, few, many or a size class.

V gene	D gene	J gene	clone size	CDR3 protein	CDR3 DNA
TRBV21-1	-	TRBJ1-2	few	CASPANYGYTF	TGTGCCAGCCCGGCCAACTATGGCTACACCTTC
TRBV7-9	-	TRBJ2-1	-	CASSLGPYNEQFF	TGTGCCAGCAGCTTAGGTCCATACAATGAGCAGTTCTTC
TRBV6-5	-	TRBJ2-5	-	CASSYLQGETQYF	TGTGCCAGCAGTTACCTACAGGGAGAGACCCAGTACTTC
TRBV25-1	-	TRBJ2-3	-	CASSDYHPARDTQYF	TGTGCCAGCAGTGATTATCATCCGGCCCGAGATACGCAGTATTTT
TRBV29-1	TRBD2	TRBJ2-5	-	CSVESRGGLETQYF	TGCAGCGTTGAAAGCCGGGGGGGCCTTGAGACCCAGTACTTC
TRBV6-1	-	TRBJ2-5	-	CASSKGQETQYF	TGTGCCAGCAGCAAGGGTCAAGAGACCCAGTACTTC
TRBV7-2	TRBD1	TRBJ1-4	few	CASSLDREGANEKLFF	TGTGCCAGCAGCTTGGACAGGGAGGGGGCTAATGAAAAACTGTTTTTT
TRBV6-4	-	TRBJ2-1	-	CASSDGVNEQFF	TGTGCCAGCAGTGACGGGGTCAATGAGCAGTTCTTC
TRBV25-1	-	TRBJ1-2	-	CASWAGGYTF	TGTGCCAGCTGGGCAGGGGGCTACACCTTC
TRBV13	-	TRBJ1-2	-	CASSSTTHGYTF	TGTGCCAGCAGCTCGACCACCCATGGCTACACCTTC
TRBV13	-	TRBJ1-4	-	CASSSTAEARRGNEKLFF	TGTGCCAGCAGCAGTACCGCTGAGGCCCGCCGGGGTAATGAAAAACTGTTTTTT
TRBV29-1	TRBD1	TRBJ1-4	few	CSAWGQGVGNEKLFF	TGCAGCGCATGGGGACAGGGGGTCGGTAATGAAAAACTGTTTTTT
TRBV27	-	TRBJ1-4	-	CASSLLATNEKLFF	TGTGCCAGCAGTTTACTAGCAACTAATGAAAAACTGTTTTTT
TRBV29-1	-	TRBJ1-2	few	CSVPFQANYGYTF	TGCAGCGTGCCATTTCAAGCTAACTATGGCTACACCTTC
TRBV2	-	TRBJ1-5	-	CASSAGPSDAQHF	TGTGCCAGCAGTGCTGGGCCCTCGGACGCCCAGCATTTT
TRBV10-3	-	TRBJ2-5	-	CATWGGAETQYF	TGTGCCACCTGGGGCGGGGCAGAGACCCAGTACTTC
TRBV18	-	TRBJ1-1	-	CASSPSALGVPNTEAFF	TGTGCCAGCTCACCGTCCGCTTTGGGGGTCCCGAACACTGAAGCTTTCTTT
TRBV27	-	TRBJ2-5	-	CASHPVAGPARETQYF	TGTGCCAGTCACCCCGTCGCGGGCCCGGCGAGAGAGACCCAGTACTTC
TRBV18	-	TRBJ1-5	-	CASSPPARAGQPQHF	TGTGCCAGCTCACCACCCGCCAGGGCCGGTCAGCCCCAGCATTTT
TRBV11-3	-	TRBJ2-5	few	CASSPTSSQETQYF	TGTGCCAGCAGCCCCACTAGCTCCCAAGAGACCCAGTACTTC
TRBV27	TRBD1	TRBJ1-5	-	CASSLYPLDRGVNQPQHF	TGTGCCAGCAGTTTATACCCTTTAGACAGGGGGGTCAATCAGCCCCAGCATTTT
TRBV5-6	-	TRBJ2-4	few	CASRLSQGKNIQYF	TGTGCCAGCAGGCTCAGCCAGGGGAAAAACATTCAGTACTTC
TRBV4-3	-	TRBJ2-1	-	CASSQDRWVARRFYEQFF	TGCGCCAGCAGCCAAGATCGGTGGGTCGCTAGACGGTTCTATGAGCAGTTCTTC
TRBV30	-	TRBJ1-2	-	CAWSYYRGADGYTF	TGTGCCTGGAGTTATTACCGGGGGGCAGATGGCTACACCTTC
TRBV2	-	TRBJ1-2	-	CASEGSDYGYTF	TGTGCCAGCGAGGGCTCCGACTATGGCTACACCTTC
TRBV7-9	TRBD2	TRBJ2-1	-	CASSARTSGESSYNEQFF	TGTGCCAGCAGCGCCCGGACTAGCGGGGAGAGCTCCTACAATGAGCAGTTCTTC
TRBV19	-	TRBJ1-1	-	CASSTGVNTEAFF	TGTGCCAGTAGTACCGGAGTGAACACTGAAGCTTTCTTT
TRBV25-1	-	TRBJ2-3	few	CASSAIGTGTDTQYF	TGTGCCAGCAGTGCTATCGGGACGGGCACAGATACGCAGTATTTT
TRBV27	-	TRBJ2-2	-	CASSFYPGELFF	TGTGCCAGCAGTTTCTACCCCGGGGAGCTGTTTTTT
TRBV7-3	-	TRBJ2-1	few	CASSLTGPLDEQFF	TGTGCCAGCAGCCTTACAGGGCCCCTCGATGAGCAGTTCTTC
TRBV2	TRBD1	TRBJ2-5	-	CASSYRDRFRRETQYF	TGTGCCAGCAGTTACCGGGACAGGTTTAGGCGAGAGACCCAGTACTTC
TRBV5-6	-	TRBJ2-7	-	CASSRLDGIYEQYF	TGTGCCAGCAGCCGCCTGGACGGGATTTACGAGCAGTACTTC
TRBV13	-	TRBJ2-1	few	CASSEGTPDNEQFF	TGTGCCAGCAGCGAGGGGACACCAGACAATGAGCAGTTCTTC
TRBV11-2	-	TRBJ2-2	many	CASSLAGELFF	TGTGCCAGCAGCTTAGCCGGGGAGCTGTTTTTT
TRBV29-1	TRBD1	TRBJ1-1	few	CSVLWTGETEAFF	TGCAGCGTTCTTTGGACAGGGGAGACTGAAGCTTTCTTT
TRBV19	TRBD1	TRBJ1-5	-	CASSIDRGYQPQHF	TGTGCCAGTAGTATTGACAGGGGCTATCAGCCCCAGCATTTT
TRBV9	-	TRBJ2-7	-	CASSVGSDSYEQYF	TGTGCCAGCAGCGTGGGAAGTGACTCCTACGAGCAGTACTTC
TRBV30	-	TRBJ2-7	-	CAWDLGGWGEQYF	TGTGCCTGGGATCTCGGGGGCTGGGGGGAGCAGTACTTC
TRBV7-8	TRBD2	TRBJ2-3	-	CASSSGTSTQYF	TGTGCCAGCAGCTCCGGGACTAGCACGCAGTATTTT
TRBV6-5	-	TRBJ1-1	-	CASSYSENTEAFF	TGTGCCAGCAGTTACTCCGAGAACACTGAAGCTTTCTTT
TRBV4-1	-	TRBJ1-2	-	CASSLGTSPNYGYTF	TGCGCCAGCAGCCTTGGAACGTCCCCCAACTATGGCTACACCTTC
TRBV5-1	-	TRBJ2-4	-	CASSLRGNIQYF	TGCGCCAGCAGCTTGCGGGGGAACATTCAGTACTTC
TRBV7-9	-	TRBJ2-1	few	CASSPRDIHNEQFF	TGTGCCAGCAGCCCGCGGGACATTCACAATGAGCAGTTCTTC
TRBV4-1	-	TRBJ1-6	-	CASSQVNSPLHF	TGCGCCAGCAGCCAAGTTAATTCACCCCTCCACTTT
TRBV7-2	-	TRBJ2-5	few	CASSYLRSRGGETQYF	TGTGCCAGCAGCTATCTCAGGAGCAGGGGGGGAGAGACCCAGTACTTC
TRBV30	-	TRBJ1-5	-	CAWNSFNQPQHF	TGTGCCTGGAACAGCTTCAATCAGCCCCAGCATTTT
TRBV5-6	TRBD2	TRBJ2-2	few	CASSLALAGNTGELFF	TGTGCCAGCAGCTTGGCACTAGCGGGGAACACCGGGGAGCTGTTTTTT
TRBV7-9	TRBD2	TRBJ2-1	few	CASSPPQRGRNEQFF	TGTGCCAGCAGCCCCCCCCAGCGGGGTAGGAATGAGCAGTTCTTC
TRBV27	-	TRBJ2-5	-	CASSSRGETQYF	TGTGCCAGCAGTTCCCGTGGAGAGACCCAGTACTTC
TRBV7-9	-	TRBJ2-2	few	CASSDSLTGELFF	TGTGCCAGCAGTGACAGTCTTACCGGGGAGCTGTTTTTT
TRBV29-1	TRBD2	TRBJ2-7	few	CSAVGGGHSYEQYF	TGCAGCGCCGTCGGGGGGGGACATTCCTACGAGCAGTACTTC
TRBV30	-	TRBJ2-2	-	CAWSVGAAGDTGELFF	TGTGCCTGGAGTGTAGGAGCGGCTGGGGACACCGGGGAGCTGTTTTTT
TRBV9	TRBD2	TRBJ2-3	-	CASSDQLTSGGITDTQYF	TGTGCCAGCAGCGACCAACTCACTAGCGGGGGGATCACAGATACGCAGTATTTT